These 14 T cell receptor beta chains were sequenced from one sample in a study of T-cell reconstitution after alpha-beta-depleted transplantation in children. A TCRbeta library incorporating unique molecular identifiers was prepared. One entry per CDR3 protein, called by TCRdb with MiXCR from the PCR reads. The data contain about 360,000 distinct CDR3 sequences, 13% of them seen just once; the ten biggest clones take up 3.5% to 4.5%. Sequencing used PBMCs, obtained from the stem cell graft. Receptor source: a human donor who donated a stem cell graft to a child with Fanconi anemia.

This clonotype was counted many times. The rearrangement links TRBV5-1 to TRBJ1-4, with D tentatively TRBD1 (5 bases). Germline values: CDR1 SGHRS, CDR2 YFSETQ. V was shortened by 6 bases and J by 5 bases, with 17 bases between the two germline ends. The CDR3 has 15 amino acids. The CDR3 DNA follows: TGCGCCAGCACCTATTCGGGACGGACCAATGAAAAACTGTTTTTT. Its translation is CASTYSGRTNEKLFF.

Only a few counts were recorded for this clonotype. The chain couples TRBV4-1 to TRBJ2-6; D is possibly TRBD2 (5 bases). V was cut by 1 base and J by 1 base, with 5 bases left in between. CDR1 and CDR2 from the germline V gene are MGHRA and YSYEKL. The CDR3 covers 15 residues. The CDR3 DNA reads TGCGCCAGCAGCCAAGGAGGGTCTGGGGCCAACGTCCTGACTTTC. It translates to CASSQGGSGANVLTF.

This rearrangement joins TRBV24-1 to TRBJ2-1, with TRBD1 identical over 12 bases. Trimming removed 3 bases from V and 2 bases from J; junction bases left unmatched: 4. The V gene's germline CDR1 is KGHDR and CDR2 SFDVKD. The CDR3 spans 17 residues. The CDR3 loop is CATSDPGTGGPYNEQFF. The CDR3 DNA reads TGTGCCACCAGTGATCCCGGGACAGGGGGCCCCTACAATGAGCAGTTCTTC.

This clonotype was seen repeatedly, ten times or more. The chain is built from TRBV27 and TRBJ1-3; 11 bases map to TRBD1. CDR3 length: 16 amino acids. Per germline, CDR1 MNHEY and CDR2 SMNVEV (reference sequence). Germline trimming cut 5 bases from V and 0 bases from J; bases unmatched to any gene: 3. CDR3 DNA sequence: TGTGCCAGCAGTCGGACAGGGGGCATCTCTGGAAACACCATATATTTT. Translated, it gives CASSRTGGISGNTIYF.

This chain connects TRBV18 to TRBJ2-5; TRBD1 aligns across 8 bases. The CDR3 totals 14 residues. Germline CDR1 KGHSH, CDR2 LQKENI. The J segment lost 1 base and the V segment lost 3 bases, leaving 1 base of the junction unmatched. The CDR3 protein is CASSPDRAQETQYF. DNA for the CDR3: TGTGCCAGCTCACCGGACAGGGCCCAAGAGACCCAGTACTTC.

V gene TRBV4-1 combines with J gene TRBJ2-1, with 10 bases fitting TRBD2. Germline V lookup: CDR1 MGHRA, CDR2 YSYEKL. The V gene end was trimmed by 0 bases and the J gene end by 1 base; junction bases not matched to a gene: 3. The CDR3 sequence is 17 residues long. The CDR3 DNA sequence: TGCGCCAGCAGCCAAGATTTTAGCGGGGGGTCCTACAATGAGCAGTTCTTC. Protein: CASSQDFSGGSYNEQFF.

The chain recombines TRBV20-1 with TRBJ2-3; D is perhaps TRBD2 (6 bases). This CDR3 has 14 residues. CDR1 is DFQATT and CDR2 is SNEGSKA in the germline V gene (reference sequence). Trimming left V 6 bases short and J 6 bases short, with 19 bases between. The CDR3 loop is CSALLARERDTQYF. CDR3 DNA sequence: TGCAGTGCCCTACTAGCTCGGGAGAGGGATACGCAGTATTTT.

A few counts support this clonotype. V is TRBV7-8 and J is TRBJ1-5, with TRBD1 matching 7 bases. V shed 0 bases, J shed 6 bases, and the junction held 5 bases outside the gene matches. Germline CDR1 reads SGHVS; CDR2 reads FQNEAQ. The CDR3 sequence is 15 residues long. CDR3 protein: CASSLARQGGQPQHF. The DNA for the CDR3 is TGTGCCAGCAGCTTAGCCCGACAGGGCGGTCAGCCCCAGCATTTT.

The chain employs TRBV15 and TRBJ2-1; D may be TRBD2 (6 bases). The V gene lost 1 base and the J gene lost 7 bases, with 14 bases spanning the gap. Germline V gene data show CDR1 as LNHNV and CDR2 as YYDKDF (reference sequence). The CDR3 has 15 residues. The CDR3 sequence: CATSRGRDWSNEQFF. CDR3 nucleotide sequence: TGTGCCACCAGCAGAGGGAGGGATTGGTCAAATGAGCAGTTCTTC.

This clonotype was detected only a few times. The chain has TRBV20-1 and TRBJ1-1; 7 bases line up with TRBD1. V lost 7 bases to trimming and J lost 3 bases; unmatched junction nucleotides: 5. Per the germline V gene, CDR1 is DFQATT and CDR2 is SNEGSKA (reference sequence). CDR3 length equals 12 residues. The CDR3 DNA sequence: TGCAGTGTTTGGGACAGATACACTGAAGCTTTCTTT. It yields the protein CSVWDRYTEAFF.

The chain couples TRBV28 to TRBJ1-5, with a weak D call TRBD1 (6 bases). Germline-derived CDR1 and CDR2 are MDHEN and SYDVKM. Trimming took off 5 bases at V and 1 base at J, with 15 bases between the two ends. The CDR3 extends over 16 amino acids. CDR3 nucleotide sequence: TGTGCCAGCAGTCCCCCAGGGGCAGGGAGCAATCAGCCCCAGCATTTT. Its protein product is CASSPPGAGSNQPQHF.

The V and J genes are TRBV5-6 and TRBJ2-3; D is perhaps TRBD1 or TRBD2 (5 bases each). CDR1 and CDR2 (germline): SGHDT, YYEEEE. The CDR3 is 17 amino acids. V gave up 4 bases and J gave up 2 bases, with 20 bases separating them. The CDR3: CASSRLPLGALTDTQYF. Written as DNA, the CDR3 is TGTGCCAGCAGCCGATTACCGCTCGGGGCGCTCACAGATACGCAGTATTTT.

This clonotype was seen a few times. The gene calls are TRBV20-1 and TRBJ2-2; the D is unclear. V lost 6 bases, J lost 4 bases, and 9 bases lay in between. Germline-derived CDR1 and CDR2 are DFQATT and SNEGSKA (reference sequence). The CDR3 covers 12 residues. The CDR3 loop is CSASQSTGELFF. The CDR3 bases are TGCAGTGCCAGCCAAAGCACCGGGGAGCTGTTTTTT.

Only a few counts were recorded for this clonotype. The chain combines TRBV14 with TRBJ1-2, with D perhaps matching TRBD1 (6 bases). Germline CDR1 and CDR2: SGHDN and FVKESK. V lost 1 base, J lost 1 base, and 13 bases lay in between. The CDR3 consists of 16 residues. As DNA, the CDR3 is TGTGCCAGCAGCCAAGTCATCAGGGGCTTTAACTATGGCTACACCTTC. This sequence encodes CASSQVIRGFNYGYTF.